The rows below give T cell receptor beta chains drawn from one sample of a study of neurological immune-mediated disorders. TCRdb re-called the 5' RACE reads with MiXCR, one entry per CDR3 protein. Of about 55,000 distinct CDR3 sequences in the sample, roughly 4.6% were seen once. Sequencing input: PBMCs. The receptor set was obtained from a man aged 50 to 59 with multiple sclerosis. The CDR3 runs from the conserved cysteine through the conserved F or W. Each record gives: V gene, clone size, CDR3 length, J gene, D gene, CDR3 protein, CDR3 DNA. The D gene is left open where the match is weak. Clone size, where shown, is once, few, many, or a class for clones that have expanded.

v_call: TRBV10-3; clone_size: many; cdr3_length: 16; j_call: TRBJ2-1; d_call: TRBD2; cdr3_aa: CAISYKSGGIDNEQFF; cdr3_nt: TGTGCCATCAGTTATAAAAGCGGGGGGATCGACAATGAGCAGTTCTTC
v_call: TRBV29-1; clone_size: many; cdr3_length: 12; j_call: TRBJ1-2; d_call: NA; cdr3_aa: CSVDDFNYGYTF; cdr3_nt: TGCAGCGTTGACGATTTTAACTATGGCTACACCTTC
v_call: TRBV7-9; clone_size: many; cdr3_length: 15; j_call: TRBJ2-1; d_call: TRBD2; cdr3_aa: CASSLVAGGSDEQFF; cdr3_nt: TGTGCCAGCAGCTTAGTAGCGGGAGGGTCAGATGAGCAGTTCTTC
v_call: TRBV5-1; clone_size: many; cdr3_length: 13; j_call: TRBJ2-7; d_call: NA; cdr3_aa: CASSLSAGWEQYF; cdr3_nt: TGCGCCAGCAGCTTGAGTGCGGGATGGGAGCAGTACTTC
v_call: TRBV12-3/TRBV12-4; clone_size: many; cdr3_length: 16; j_call: TRBJ2-4; d_call: TRBD1; cdr3_aa: CASRPGTGVSKNIQYF; cdr3_nt: TGTGCCAGCAGGCCCGGGACAGGGGTTTCCAAAAACATTCAGTACTTC
v_call: TRBV5-1; clone_size: many; cdr3_length: 13; j_call: TRBJ2-3; d_call: NA; cdr3_aa: CASSLYTADTQYF; cdr3_nt: TGCGCCAGCAGCTTATACACAGCAGATACGCAGTATTTT
v_call: TRBV6-5; clone_size: many; cdr3_length: 14; j_call: TRBJ2-3; d_call: NA; cdr3_aa: CASSYDRETDTQYF; cdr3_nt: TGTGCCAGCAGTTACGATCGGGAAACAGATACGCAGTATTTT
v_call: TRBV6-4; clone_size: few; cdr3_length: 16; j_call: TRBJ2-1; d_call: TRBD2; cdr3_aa: CASSDSTSGRRNEQFF; cdr3_nt: TGTGCCAGCAGTGACTCGACTAGCGGGAGGCGCAATGAGCAGTTCTTC
v_call: TRBV12-3/TRBV12-4; clone_size: many; cdr3_length: 13; j_call: TRBJ1-1; d_call: NA; cdr3_aa: CASSFGGATEAFF; cdr3_nt: TGTGCCAGCAGTTTCGGCGGGGCAACTGAAGCTTTCTTT
v_call: TRBV5-6; clone_size: many; cdr3_length: 13; j_call: TRBJ1-5; d_call: NA; cdr3_aa: CASSLGPEQPQHF; cdr3_nt: TGTGCCAGCAGCTTGGGCCCCGAACAGCCCCAGCATTTT
v_call: TRBV5-1; clone_size: many; cdr3_length: 14; j_call: TRBJ1-4; d_call: TRBD1; cdr3_aa: CASSQGQGGEKLFF; cdr3_nt: TGCGCCAGCAGCCAGGGACAGGGGGGTGAAAAACTGTTTTTT
v_call: TRBV7-2; clone_size: few; cdr3_length: 14; j_call: TRBJ1-3; d_call: NA; cdr3_aa: CASSLRPVGNTIYF; cdr3_nt: TGTGCCAGCAGCTTACGGCCAGTCGGAAACACCATATATTTT
v_call: TRBV20-1; clone_size: many; cdr3_length: 16; j_call: TRBJ2-5; d_call: TRBD2; cdr3_aa: CSARIWSGGLEETQYF; cdr3_nt: TGCAGTGCTAGGATCTGGAGCGGGGGGCTGGAAGAGACCCAGTACTTC
v_call: TRBV5-5; clone_size: many; cdr3_length: 12; j_call: TRBJ2-7; d_call: NA; cdr3_aa: CASSPKDYEQYF; cdr3_nt: TGTGCCAGCAGCCCTAAAGACTACGAGCAGTACTTC
v_call: TRBV5-1; clone_size: NA; cdr3_length: 15; j_call: TRBJ2-1; d_call: NA; cdr3_aa: CASSKDSQPYNEQFF; cdr3_nt: TGCGCCAGCAGCAAGGACAGTCAACCCTACAATGAGCAGTTCTTC
v_call: TRBV12-3/TRBV12-4; clone_size: many; cdr3_length: 15; j_call: TRBJ1-5; d_call: TRBD1; cdr3_aa: CASSSRTGWDQPQHF; cdr3_nt: TGTGCCAGCAGTTCAAGGACAGGGTGGGATCAGCCCCAGCATTTT
v_call: TRBV12-3/TRBV12-4; clone_size: many; cdr3_length: 18; j_call: TRBJ2-7; d_call: NA; cdr3_aa: CASSPARFGGTVSYEQYF; cdr3_nt: TGTGCCAGCAGTCCCGCCCGCTTTGGCGGGACAGTTTCCTACGAGCAGTACTTC
v_call: TRBV5-6; clone_size: few; cdr3_length: 12; j_call: TRBJ2-7; d_call: NA; cdr3_aa: CASSFLGYEQYF; cdr3_nt: TGTGCCAGCAGCTTTTTGGGGTACGAGCAGTACTTC
v_call: TRBV5-1; clone_size: many; cdr3_length: 14; j_call: TRBJ2-7; d_call: TRBD1; cdr3_aa: CASSPTGAVHEQYF; cdr3_nt: TGCGCCAGCAGCCCGACAGGGGCTGTACACGAGCAGTACTTC
v_call: TRBV27; clone_size: many; cdr3_length: 15; j_call: TRBJ1-4; d_call: NA; cdr3_aa: CASSLSPGRGEKLFF; cdr3_nt: TGTGCCAGCAGTTTATCACCAGGGCGCGGTGAAAAACTGTTTTTT
v_call: TRBV20-1; clone_size: many; cdr3_length: 16; j_call: TRBJ2-1; d_call: TRBD2; cdr3_aa: CSARKERGSGGNEQFF; cdr3_nt: TGCAGTGCTAGAAAAGAGCGCGGGAGCGGTGGCAATGAGCAGTTCTTC
v_call: TRBV25-1; clone_size: many; cdr3_length: 15; j_call: TRBJ1-4; d_call: NA; cdr3_aa: CASSESGFSGEKLFF; cdr3_nt: TGTGCCAGCAGTGAATCCGGTTTCTCGGGTGAAAAACTGTTTTTT
v_call: TRBV5-1; clone_size: many; cdr3_length: 13; j_call: TRBJ2-7; d_call: NA; cdr3_aa: CASSSTGSHEQYF; cdr3_nt: TGCGCCAGCAGCTCAACAGGGTCCCACGAGCAGTACTTC
v_call: TRBV4-2; clone_size: many; cdr3_length: 14; j_call: TRBJ1-4; d_call: TRBD1; cdr3_aa: CASSQEGDSEKLFF; cdr3_nt: TGTGCCAGCAGCCAAGAAGGGGACAGTGAAAAACTGTTTTTT
v_call: TRBV7-3; clone_size: many; cdr3_length: 14; j_call: TRBJ2-7; d_call: TRBD1; cdr3_aa: CASSPTGGIYEQYF; cdr3_nt: TGTGCCAGCAGCCCGACAGGGGGCATATACGAGCAGTACTTC
v_call: TRBV5-1; clone_size: many; cdr3_length: 15; j_call: TRBJ2-4; d_call: NA; cdr3_aa: CASSRPRQADNIQYF; cdr3_nt: TGCGCCAGCAGCAGACCGAGACAGGCCGATAACATTCAGTACTTC
v_call: TRBV24-1; clone_size: few; cdr3_length: 19; j_call: TRBJ1-5; d_call: TRBD1; cdr3_aa: CATVSPTGRGGISNQPQHF; cdr3_nt: TGTGCCACCGTGAGCCCCACCGGCAGGGGGGGGATAAGCAATCAGCCCCAGCATTTT
v_call: TRBV7-9; clone_size: many; cdr3_length: 15; j_call: TRBJ2-3; d_call: NA; cdr3_aa: CASSLGTVLWDTQYF; cdr3_nt: TGTGCCAGCAGCTTAGGGACAGTTCTATGGGATACGCAGTATTTT
v_call: TRBV18; clone_size: many; cdr3_length: 16; j_call: TRBJ2-2; d_call: NA; cdr3_aa: CASSRATGDDTGELFF; cdr3_nt: TGTGCCAGCTCCCGCGCTACGGGAGATGACACCGGGGAGCTGTTTTTT
v_call: TRBV10-3; clone_size: many; cdr3_length: 11; j_call: TRBJ2-5; d_call: NA; cdr3_aa: CAISEGETQYF; cdr3_nt: TGTGCCATCAGTGAGGGGGAGACCCAGTACTTC
v_call: TRBV5-1; clone_size: many; cdr3_length: 15; j_call: TRBJ1-6; d_call: NA; cdr3_aa: CASSLDFDSNSPLHF; cdr3_nt: TGCGCCAGCAGCTTGGATTTCGACAGTAATTCACCCCTCCACTTT
v_call: TRBV6-4; clone_size: NA; cdr3_length: 14; j_call: TRBJ2-7; d_call: NA; cdr3_aa: CASSVAVSSYEQYF; cdr3_nt: TGTGCCAGCAGTGTGGCGGTGAGCTCCTACGAGCAGTACTTC
v_call: TRBV10-3; clone_size: many; cdr3_length: 17; j_call: TRBJ2-3; d_call: TRBD1; cdr3_aa: CAIRHRNGQGPLDTQYF; cdr3_nt: TGTGCCATCAGACATAGGAACGGACAGGGTCCTTTGGATACGCAGTATTTT
v_call: TRBV5-1; clone_size: NA; cdr3_length: 12; j_call: TRBJ2-5; d_call: NA; cdr3_aa: CASTDQQETQYF; cdr3_nt: TGCGCCAGCACGGATCAGCAAGAGACCCAGTACTTC
v_call: TRBV5-6; clone_size: many; cdr3_length: 14; j_call: TRBJ1-2; d_call: NA; cdr3_aa: CASSLGDGNYGYTF; cdr3_nt: TGTGCCAGCAGCTTGGGGGACGGTAACTATGGCTACACCTTC
v_call: TRBV10-3; clone_size: many; cdr3_length: 13; j_call: TRBJ2-2; d_call: NA; cdr3_aa: CAISELLPGELFF; cdr3_nt: TGTGCCATCAGTGAGCTCCTACCCGGGGAGCTGTTTTTT
v_call: TRBV14; clone_size: few; cdr3_length: 14; j_call: TRBJ2-2; d_call: NA; cdr3_aa: CASSQETSDGELFF; cdr3_nt: TGTGCCAGCAGCCAAGAGACCTCCGACGGGGAGCTGTTTTTT
v_call: TRBV5-1; clone_size: many; cdr3_length: 16; j_call: TRBJ2-7; d_call: TRBD1; cdr3_aa: CASRRDGQASSYEQYF; cdr3_nt: TGCGCCAGCAGGCGAGACGGACAGGCGAGCTCCTACGAGCAGTACTTC
v_call: TRBV4-1; clone_size: many; cdr3_length: 15; j_call: TRBJ1-2; d_call: TRBD1; cdr3_aa: CASSQDRTGIMGYTF; cdr3_nt: TGCGCCAGCAGCCAAGACCGGACAGGAATTATGGGCTACACCTTC
v_call: TRBV20-1; clone_size: many; cdr3_length: 15; j_call: TRBJ2-3; d_call: NA; cdr3_aa: CSARALQGWTDTQYF; cdr3_nt: TGCAGTGCTAGGGCCCTGCAGGGTTGGACAGATACGCAGTATTTT
v_call: TRBV7-9; clone_size: many; cdr3_length: 13; j_call: TRBJ2-7; d_call: NA; cdr3_aa: CASSRALSYEQYF; cdr3_nt: TGTGCCAGCAGCCGGGCCCTCTCCTACGAGCAGTACTTC
v_call: TRBV5-1; clone_size: many; cdr3_length: 13; j_call: TRBJ1-1; d_call: TRBD1; cdr3_aa: CASSGTGGTEAFF; cdr3_nt: TGCGCCAGCAGCGGGACAGGTGGGACTGAAGCTTTCTTT